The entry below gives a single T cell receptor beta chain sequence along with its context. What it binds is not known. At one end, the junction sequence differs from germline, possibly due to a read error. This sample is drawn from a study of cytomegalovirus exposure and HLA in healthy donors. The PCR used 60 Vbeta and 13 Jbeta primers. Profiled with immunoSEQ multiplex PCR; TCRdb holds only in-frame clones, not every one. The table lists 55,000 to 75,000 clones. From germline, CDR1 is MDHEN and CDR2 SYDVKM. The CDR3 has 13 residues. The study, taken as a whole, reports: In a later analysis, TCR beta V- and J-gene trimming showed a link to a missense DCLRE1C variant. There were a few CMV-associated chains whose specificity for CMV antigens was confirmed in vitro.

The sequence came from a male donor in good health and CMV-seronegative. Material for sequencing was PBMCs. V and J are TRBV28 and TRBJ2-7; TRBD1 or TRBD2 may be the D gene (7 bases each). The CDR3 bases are TGTGACAGCGGGGACAGTGGGGCCTACGAGCAGTACTTC. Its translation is CDSGDSGAYEQYF.